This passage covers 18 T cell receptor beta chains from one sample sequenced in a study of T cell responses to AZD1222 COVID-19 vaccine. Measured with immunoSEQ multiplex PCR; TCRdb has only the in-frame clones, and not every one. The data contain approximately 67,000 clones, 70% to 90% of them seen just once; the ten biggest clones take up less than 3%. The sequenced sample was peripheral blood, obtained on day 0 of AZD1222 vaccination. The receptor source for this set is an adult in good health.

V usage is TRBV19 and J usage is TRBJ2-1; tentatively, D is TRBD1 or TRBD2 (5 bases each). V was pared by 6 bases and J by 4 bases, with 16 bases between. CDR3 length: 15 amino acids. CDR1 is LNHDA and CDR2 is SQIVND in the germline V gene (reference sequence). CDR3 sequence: CASSGLLGAYNEQFF. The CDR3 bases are TGTGCCAGTAGCGGACTCCTCGGGGCTTACAATGAGCAGTTCTTC.

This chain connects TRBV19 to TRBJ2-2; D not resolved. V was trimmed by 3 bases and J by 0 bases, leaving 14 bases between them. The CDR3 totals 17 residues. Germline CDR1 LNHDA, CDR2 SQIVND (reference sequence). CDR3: CASSIVTRQPNTGELFF. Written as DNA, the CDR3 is TGTGCCAGTAGTATCGTTACTCGGCAGCCGAACACCGGGGAGCTGTTTTTT. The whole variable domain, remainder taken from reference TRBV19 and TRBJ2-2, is DGGITQSPKYLFRKEGQNVTLSCEQNLNHDAMYWYRQDPGQGLRLIYYSQIVNDFQKGDIAEGYSVSREKKESFPLTVTSAQKNPTAFYLCASSIVTRQPNTGELFFGEGSRLTVL.

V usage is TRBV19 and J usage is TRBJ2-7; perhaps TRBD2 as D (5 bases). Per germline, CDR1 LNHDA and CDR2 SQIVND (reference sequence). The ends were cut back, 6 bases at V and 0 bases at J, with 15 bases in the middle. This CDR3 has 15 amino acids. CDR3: CASRSGGAVSYEQYF. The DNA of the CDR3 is TGTGCCAGTAGATCAGGTGGAGCGGTCTCCTACGAGCAGTACTTC.

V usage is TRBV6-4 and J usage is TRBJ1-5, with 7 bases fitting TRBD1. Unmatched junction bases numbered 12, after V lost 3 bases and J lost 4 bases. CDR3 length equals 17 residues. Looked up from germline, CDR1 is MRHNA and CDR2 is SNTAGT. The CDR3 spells CASSEQSVGRGNQPQHF. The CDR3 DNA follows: TGTGCCAGCAGTGAGCAGTCGGTAGGCAGGGGGAATCAGCCCCAGCATTTT.

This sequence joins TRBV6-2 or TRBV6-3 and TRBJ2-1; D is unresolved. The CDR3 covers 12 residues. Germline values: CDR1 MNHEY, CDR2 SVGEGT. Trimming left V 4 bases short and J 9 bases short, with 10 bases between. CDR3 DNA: TGTGCCAGCAGTTTGAATGATCTTGAGCAGTTCTTC. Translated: CASSLNDLEQFF.

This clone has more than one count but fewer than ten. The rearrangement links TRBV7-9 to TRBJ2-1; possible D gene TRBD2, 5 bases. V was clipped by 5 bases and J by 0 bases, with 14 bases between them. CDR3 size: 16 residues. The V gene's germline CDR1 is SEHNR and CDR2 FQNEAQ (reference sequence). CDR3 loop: CASSTWTGVSYNEQFF. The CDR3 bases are TGTGCCAGCAGCACCTGGACCGGGGTCTCCTACAATGAGCAGTTCTTC.

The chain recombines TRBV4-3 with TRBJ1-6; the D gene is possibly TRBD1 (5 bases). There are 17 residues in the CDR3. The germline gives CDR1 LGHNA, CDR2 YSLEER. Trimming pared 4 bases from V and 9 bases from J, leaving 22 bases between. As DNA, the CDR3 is TGCGCCAGCAGCCGCGGCGCCGGGACGCTCAATACTTCACCCCTCCACTTT. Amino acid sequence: CASSRGAGTLNTSPLHF.

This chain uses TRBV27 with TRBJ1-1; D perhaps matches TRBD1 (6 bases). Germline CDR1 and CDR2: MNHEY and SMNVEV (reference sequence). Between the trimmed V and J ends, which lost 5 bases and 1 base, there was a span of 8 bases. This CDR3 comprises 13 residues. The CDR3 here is CASSKQGNTEAFF. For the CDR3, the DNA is TGTGCCAGCAGTAAACAGGGGAACACTGAAGCTTTCTTT.

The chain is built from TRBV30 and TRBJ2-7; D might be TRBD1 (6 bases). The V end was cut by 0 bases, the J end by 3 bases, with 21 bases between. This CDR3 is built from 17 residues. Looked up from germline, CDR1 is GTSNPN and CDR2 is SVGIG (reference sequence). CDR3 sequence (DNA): TGTGCCTGGAGTGTAGATGGGGGCTGGACTTACAGCTACGAGCAGTACTTC. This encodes CAWSVDGGWTYSYEQYF.

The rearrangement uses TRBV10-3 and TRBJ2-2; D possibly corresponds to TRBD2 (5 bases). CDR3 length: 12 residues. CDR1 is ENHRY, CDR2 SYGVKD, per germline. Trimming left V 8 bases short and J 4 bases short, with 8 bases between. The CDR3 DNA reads TGTGCCATCGAGGCGGGCACCGGGGAGCTGTTTTTT. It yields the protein CAIEAGTGELFF.

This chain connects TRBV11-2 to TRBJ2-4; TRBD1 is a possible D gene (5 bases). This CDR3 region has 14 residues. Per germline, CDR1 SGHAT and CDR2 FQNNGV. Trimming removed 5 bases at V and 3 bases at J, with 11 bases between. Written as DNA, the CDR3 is TGTGCCAGCAGCGGTACAGGATTCAAAAACATTCAGTACTTC. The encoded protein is CASSGTGFKNIQYF.

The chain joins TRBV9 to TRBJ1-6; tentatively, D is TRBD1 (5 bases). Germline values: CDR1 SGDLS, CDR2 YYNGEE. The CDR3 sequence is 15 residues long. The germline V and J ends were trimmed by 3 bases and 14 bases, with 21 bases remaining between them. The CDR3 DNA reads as TGTGCCAGCAGCGGGGGGGGACCGATCCCGCGGGCCCTCCACTTT. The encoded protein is CASSGGGPIPRALHF.

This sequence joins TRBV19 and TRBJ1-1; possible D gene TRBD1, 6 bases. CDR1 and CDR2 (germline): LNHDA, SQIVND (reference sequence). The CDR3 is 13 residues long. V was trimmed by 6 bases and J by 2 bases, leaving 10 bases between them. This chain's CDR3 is CASRIQGNTEAFF. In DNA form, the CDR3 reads TGTGCCAGTAGAATACAGGGTAACACTGAAGCTTTCTTT.

Written as DNA, the CDR3 is TGTGCCAGCAGCTTAGTGCACAGCACAGATACGCAGTATTTT. Residues: CASSLVHSTDTQYF. The genes are TRBV11-3 and TRBJ2-3; D gene uncertain. Germline CDR1 is SGHNT and CDR2 is YENEEA. The CDR3 loop spans 14 amino acids. Trimming stripped 1 base from V and 0 bases from J, with 5 bases between. Drawing the rest from reference TRBV11-3 and TRBJ2-3, the complete variable domain is EAGVVQSPRYKIIEKKQPVAFWCNPISGHNTLYWYLQNLGQGPELLIRYENEEAVDDSQLPKDRFSAERLKGVDSTLKIQPAELGDSAVYLCASSLVHSTDTQYFGPGTRLTVL.

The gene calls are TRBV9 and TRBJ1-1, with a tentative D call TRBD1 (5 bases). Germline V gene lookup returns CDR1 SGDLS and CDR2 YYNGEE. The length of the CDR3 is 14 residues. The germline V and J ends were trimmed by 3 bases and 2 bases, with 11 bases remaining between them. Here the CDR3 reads CASSEGPQNTEAFF. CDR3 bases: TGTGCCAGCAGCGAGGGACCTCAAAACACTGAAGCTTTCTTT.

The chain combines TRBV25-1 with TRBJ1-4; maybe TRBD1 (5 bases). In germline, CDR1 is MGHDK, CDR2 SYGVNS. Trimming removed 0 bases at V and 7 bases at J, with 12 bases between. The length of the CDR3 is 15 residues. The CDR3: CASSEYGGRSEKLFF. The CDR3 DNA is TGTGCCAGCAGTGAATATGGGGGGAGGAGTGAAAAACTGTTTTTT. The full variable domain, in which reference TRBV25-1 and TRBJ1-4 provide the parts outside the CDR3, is EADIYQTPRYLVIGTGKKITLECSQTMGHDKMYWYQQDPGMELHLIHYSYGVNSTEKGDLSSESTVSRIRTEHFPLTLESARPSHTSQYLCASSEYGGRSEKLFFGSGTQLSVL.

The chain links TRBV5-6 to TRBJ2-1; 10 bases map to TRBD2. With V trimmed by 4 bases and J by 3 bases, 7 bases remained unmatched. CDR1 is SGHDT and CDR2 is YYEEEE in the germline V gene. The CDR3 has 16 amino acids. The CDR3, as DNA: TGTGCCAGCAGCGCCGCCGGGACTAGCGTCTACAATGAGCAGTTCTTC. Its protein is CASSAAGTSVYNEQFF.

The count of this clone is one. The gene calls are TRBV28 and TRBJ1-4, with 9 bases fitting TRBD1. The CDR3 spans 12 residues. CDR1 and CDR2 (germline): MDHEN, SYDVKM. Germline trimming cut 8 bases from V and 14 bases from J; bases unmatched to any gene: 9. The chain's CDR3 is CASRTGDRVLFF. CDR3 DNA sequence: TGTGCCAGCCGGACTGGGGACAGGGTTCTGTTTTTT. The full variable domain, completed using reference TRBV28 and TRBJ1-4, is DVKVTQSSRYLVKRTGEKVFLECVQDMDHENMFWYRQDPGLGLRLIYFSYDVKMKEKGDIPEGYSVSREKKERFSLILESASTNQTSMYLCASRTGDRVLFFGSGTQLSVL.